Listed below are T cell receptor beta chains from one sample, sequenced in a study of shared clonotypes between healthy human individuals. Libraries were prepared by immunoSEQ multiplex PCR; TCRdb keeps only in-frame clonotypes and omits some of them. The sample holds about half a million clones, around 74% seen once. The sequenced sample was PBMCs. These receptors came from a woman aged 40 to 49 in good health. Some clones in this sample may be carry-over from other donors' samples. The CDR3 runs from the conserved cysteine through the conserved F or W. D genes are given only for firm matches. Size tells how often a clone was seen (once, few, many) or the class of an expanded clone, and some rows leave it out.

cdr3_nt cdr3_aa d_call j_call clone_size v_call
TGTGCCAGCAGACCGACTAGCGGGAGTGTAGCAGATACGCAGTATTTT CASRPTSGSVADTQYF TRBD2 TRBJ2-3 . TRBV7-2
TGTGCCAGCAGCCCCCCGGGTGGGACTTATGGCTACACCTTC CASSPPGGTYGYTF . TRBJ1-2 . TRBV7-2
TGTGCCAGCAACATCTTCACGACAGGGCACGGTGAAGCTTTCTTT CASNIFTTGHGEAFF TRBD1 TRBJ1-1 few TRBV13
TGCGCCAGCAGCTTAGCGGCTAGCGGAGACAATGAGCAGTTCTTC CASSLAASGDNEQFF TRBD2 TRBJ2-1 . TRBV5-1
TGTGCCTCCCAACTAGCGGGTGAATACATTCAGTACTTC CASQLAGEYIQYF TRBD2 TRBJ2-4 once TRBV30
TGTGCCAGCAGCCGACAGGGCATCGCCGGGGAGCTGTTTTTT CASSRQGIAGELFF TRBD1 TRBJ2-2 . TRBV27
TGTGCCTGGAGTGCGTTGCGGGAGACCCAGTACTTC CAWSALRETQYF . TRBJ2-5 few TRBV30
TGTGCCAGCAGCCTACGAGCCGGGACTAGCGGTTACGAGCAGTACTTC CASSLRAGTSGYEQYF TRBD2 TRBJ2-7 . TRBV7-2
TGTGCCAGCAGTCGAAGACTAGCGGGAGGCCCTACCGGGGACACCGGGGAGCTGTTTTTT CASSRRLAGGPTGDTGELFF TRBD2 TRBJ2-2 . TRBV27
TGTGCCACCCGGACAGGGGGCATATACGAGCAGTACTTC CATRTGGIYEQYF TRBD1 TRBJ2-7 . TRBV6-1
TGTGCCAGCTCACCTAATGTAAGACCATCCTACAATGAGCAGTTCTTC CASSPNVRPSYNEQFF . TRBJ2-1 . TRBV18
TGTGCTAGTGGTTTGGAGGGGACTAGCGGGAGGGAGCAGTTCTTC CASGLEGTSGREQFF TRBD2 TRBJ2-1 once TRBV12-5
TGTGCCAGTAGCGGGGCTAGCGGGAGCGGGGATACGCAGTATTTT CASSGASGSGDTQYF TRBD2 TRBJ2-3 . TRBV19
TGCAGCGTTGAATACCAAGAGACCCAGTACTTC CSVEYQETQYF . TRBJ2-5 . TRBV29-1
TGTGCCAGCAGCCCCGGGACAGGGTCCTACGAGCAGTACTTC CASSPGTGSYEQYF TRBD1 TRBJ2-7 . TRBV7-3
TGTGCCAGCAGGGGGGACAGAAGCTCCTACGAGCAGTACTTC CASRGDRSSYEQYF TRBD1 TRBJ2-7 . TRBV6-6
TGTGCCAGCAGCGCCGGGACCCGAGCGCCCTACGAGCAGTACTTC CASSAGTRAPYEQYF . TRBJ2-7 . TRBV7-9
TGTGCCAGCAGCTTGGATTGGGGGGCCTACGAGCAGTACTTC CASSLDWGAYEQYF . TRBJ2-7 . TRBV7-2
TGCGCCAGCAGCCATGGAGCGGGAGACCAAGAGACCCAGTACTTC CASSHGAGDQETQYF TRBD2 TRBJ2-5 . TRBV4-1
TGCGCCAGCAGCCCGACCGGACAGATCTATGGCTACACCTTC CASSPTGQIYGYTF . TRBJ1-2 . TRBV5-1
TGCAGCGTTTTGGCAACTAATGAAAAACTGTTTTTT CSVLATNEKLFF . TRBJ1-4 . TRBV29-1
TGTGCCAGCAGCCAGGCAGGGACTAGCGGGAGTTACGAGCAGTACTTC CASSQAGTSGSYEQYF TRBD2 TRBJ2-7 . TRBV7-2
TGTGCCACCAGCAGAGGGGCGGGAGGGTACTCCTACGAGCAGTACTTC CATSRGAGGYSYEQYF TRBD2 TRBJ2-7 . TRBV15
TGTGCCAGTAGTATAAGGAGGGGCGAGCAGTACTTC CASSIRRGEQYF . TRBJ2-7 once TRBV19
TGCGCCAGCAGCTTGGAGACAGGGGGCTTGGCACCCCTCCACTTT CASSLETGGLAPLHF TRBD1 TRBJ1-6 . TRBV5-1
TGCGCCAGCAGCTCGGACACGAACACCGGGGAGCTGTTTTTT CASSSDTNTGELFF . TRBJ2-2 . TRBV5-1
TGTGCCAGCAGTTTTGTTTATAGGGACAGGGCTTCAGATACGCAGTATTTT CASSFVYRDRASDTQYF TRBD1 TRBJ2-3 . TRBV28
TGTGCCATCGGGACTAGAGCACACACCGGGGAGCTGTTTTTT CAIGTRAHTGELFF TRBD2 TRBJ2-2 . TRBV15
TGTGCCACCAGCAGCGACAGGGTCGAGACAGATACGCAGTATTTT CATSSDRVETDTQYF TRBD1 TRBJ2-3 once TRBV15
TGCAGCGTTGAAGGGCCCGGACTAGCGGGAGACATCGAGCAGTACTTC CSVEGPGLAGDIEQYF TRBD2 TRBJ2-7 . TRBV29-1
TGTGCCAGCAGCGAAAGGGGAAGTTCCTACGAGCAGTACTTC CASSERGSSYEQYF . TRBJ2-7 once TRBV6-1
TGTGCCAGCAGCCCCGCAGGCCTGGCGGGTTACGAGCAGTACTTC CASSPAGLAGYEQYF . TRBJ2-7 . TRBV7-6
TGTGCCAGCAGCACCCGGCGGGTTTTGGGGAGCAATCAGCCCCAGCATTTT CASSTRRVLGSNQPQHF . TRBJ1-5 . TRBV28
TGCGCCAGCAGCCAAGATGGATCGACAGAAACAGATACGCAGTATTTT CASSQDGSTETDTQYF . TRBJ2-3 . TRBV4-3
TGTGCCAGCAGCGTAGGGGCTAGCGGGAGGGTCTACAATGAGCAGTTCTTC CASSVGASGRVYNEQFF TRBD2 TRBJ2-1 . TRBV9
TGTGCCAGTAGTATGGGCCAGGGGTTCTACGAGCAGTACTTC CASSMGQGFYEQYF . TRBJ2-7 . TRBV19
TGTGCCAGCTCTGGATTTTACACAGATACGCAGTATTTT CASSGFYTDTQYF . TRBJ2-3 few TRBV28
TGCGCCAGCAGGGGACTAGCCGATGAGCAGTTCTTC CASRGLADEQFF TRBD2 TRBJ2-1 . TRBV4-1
TGTGCCAGCATCCTTGCCGGGGAGCTGTTTTTT CASILAGELFF . TRBJ2-2 . TRBV6-5
TGTGCCAGCAGCTCCAGACCAGGGGGCGCGGACACTGAAGCTTTCTTT CASSSRPGGADTEAFF TRBD1 TRBJ1-1 many TRBV7-9
TGTGCCAGCAGCGTACGGACAGGGGGCGGGAGTTCACCCCTCCACTTT CASSVRTGGGSSPLHF TRBD1 TRBJ1-6 . TRBV7-2
TGCGCCAGCAGCCCAACCCAATGGGGGGGAGGGCAGTTCTTC CASSPTQWGGGQFF TRBD2 TRBJ2-1 . TRBV5-1
TGTGCCAGCAGCTTAGACGCGGTTTTCTACGAGCAGTACTTC CASSLDAVFYEQYF . TRBJ2-7 . TRBV7-9
TGTGCCACCAGCAGAGGCAGCCAAGAGACCCAGTACTTC CATSRGSQETQYF . TRBJ2-5 . TRBV15
TGTGCCAGCAGTTTACCGGGACAGGGCACCGGGGAGCTGTTTTTT CASSLPGQGTGELFF TRBD1 TRBJ2-2 . TRBV28
TGTGCCAGCATGCCCACGGGTAGCGGGAGTCCGAGCTCCTACAATGAGCAGTTCTTC CASMPTGSGSPSSYNEQFF TRBD2 TRBJ2-1 . TRBV6-4